The clone carrying this T cell receptor (beta chain) was observed many times. Its antigen is currently unknown. Regions amplified from RNA transcripts were the TCR beta CDR3 regions. HTBI primers were employed in a first-round RT-PCR of the TCR CDR3. One entry per CDR3 protein, called by TCRdb with MiXCR from the multiplex PCR reads. The data hold 300,000 to 450,000 distinct CDR3 sequences, with approximately 25% observed a single time. This record comes from a study of T cells in Graves' hyperthyroidism and ophthalmopathy. Study conclusions and caveats: From stable hyperthyroidism, ophthalmopathy was separated by a 13 V-J model.

V gave up 4 bases and J gave up 5 bases; unmatched junction bases: 5. The CDR3 runs to 15 residues. Germline-derived CDR1 and CDR2 are MNHEY and SVGEGT. The source material was blood. The receptor comes from a man aged 50-59 years with Graves' hyperthyroidism. This chain uses TRBV6-2 or TRBV6-3 with TRBJ1-5, with 10 bases aligning to TRBD1. The CDR3 bases are TGTGCCAGCAGTTCGACAGGGGGCGGGCATCAGCCCCAGCATTTT. Translated: CASSSTGGGHQPQHF.